This T cell receptor (beta chain) originates from a study of technical replicates of blood from a handful of donors. Germline V gives CDR1 MNHNS, CDR2 SASEGT. The ends lost 4 bases at V and 3 bases at J; junction bases unmatched: 6. The CDR3 spans 15 residues. The assay was immunoSEQ multiplex PCR, and TCRdb's table has in-frame clones only and misses some. Of just over 80,000 clones listed, around 94% are singletons. The chain has TRBV6-1 and TRBJ2-1; 7 nucleotides agree with TRBD1. The receptor was derived from a human donor in good health. The sample taken for sequencing was T cells isolated from PBMCs. In nucleotides, the CDR3 is TGTGCCAGCAGTGGAGGGACAGCTATCTACAATGAGCAGTTCTTC. This translates into CASSGGTAIYNEQFF.